The 30 T cell receptor beta chains in this list originate from one sample, sequenced in a study of memory CD4+ T cells and cytomegalovirus serostatus. This table comes from immunoSEQ multiplex PCR, and its TCRdb copy is limited to in-frame clones, with some not included. The table records about 58,000 clones, more than 70% of them present only once. The sort gate was single viable CD3+CD4+CD8-CD45RO+ cells for memory CD4+ T cells. Sequenced: memory CD4+ T cells from blood. These receptors all come from an adult in good health and CMV-seronegative. Some clones in this sample may be carry-over from other donors' samples.

Sample share makes this clone medium-sized (0.01 to 0.1%). Other DNA sequences from this sample encode an identical CDR3 as well. The rearrangement uses TRBV2 and TRBJ1-1; 7 nucleotides align to TRBD1. In germline, CDR1 is SNHLY, CDR2 FYNNEI. This CDR3 is 13 amino acids long. V trimming: 5 bases; J trimming: 1 base; junction bases outside the gene matches: 1. The CDR3 loop reads CASSRDRNTEAFF. The CDR3 bases are TGTGCCAGCAGTAGGGACAGGAACACTGAAGCTTTCTTT.

The chain is built from TRBV10-3 and TRBJ2-3; D is uncertain. This CDR3 spans 14 amino acids. Germline CDR1 is ENHRY and CDR2 is SYGVKD. With 8 bases removed from V and 0 bases from J, the gap between germline ends came to 12 bases. The CDR3 nucleotides read TGTGCCATCCGGACCTCGACCAGCACAGATACGCAGTATTTT. Translating it yields CAIRTSTSTDTQYF.

This chain joins TRBV7-9 and TRBJ1-1, with 8 bases lining up with TRBD1. The CDR3 is 14 amino acids. The V gene end was trimmed by 5 bases and the J gene end by 6 bases; junction bases not matched to a gene: 8. CDR1 and CDR2 (germline): SEHNR, FQNEAQ (reference sequence). CDR3 protein: CASSLGWTGSEAFF. CDR3 sequence (DNA): TGTGCCAGCAGCCTAGGGTGGACAGGGTCTGAAGCTTTCTTT. The full variable domain, its missing parts supplied by reference TRBV7-9 and TRBJ1-1, is DTGVSQNPRHKITKRGQNVTFRCDPISEHNRLYWYRQTLGQGPEFLTYFQNEAQLEKSRLLSDRFSAERPKGSFSTLEIQRTEQGDSAMYLCASSLGWTGSEAFFGQGTRLTVV.

This chain joins TRBV5-1 and TRBJ2-7; 9 nucleotides align to TRBD1. Germline lookup yields CDR1 SGHRS and CDR2 YFSETQ. CDR3 length equals 15 residues. V lost 5 bases and J lost 7; bases outside the gene matches: 13. CDR3 DNA: TGCGCCAGCAGATTCGGGACAGGGAGGATTTTTGAGCAGTACTTC. Translating gives CASRFGTGRIFEQYF.

The chain recombines TRBV11-3 with TRBJ2-2, with TRBD1 identical over 8 bases. J gave up 4 bases and V 0 bases, and 10 bases lay outside the gene matches. Germline V CDR1 and CDR2: SGHNT, YENEEA. This CDR3 has 18 amino acids. CDR3 loop: CASSLESRPGGSTGELFF. The DNA for the CDR3 is TGTGCCAGCAGCTTAGAGAGTAGGCCAGGGGGCTCCACCGGGGAGCTGTTTTTT.

The gene calls are TRBV27 and TRBJ2-7; D remains unclear. The germline V and J ends were trimmed by 6 bases and 3 bases, with 6 bases remaining between them. This CDR3 spans 11 amino acids. Germline CDR1 is MNHEY and CDR2 is SMNVEV (reference sequence). DNA of the CDR3: TGTGCCAGCAGCTCCCTCTACGAGCAGTACTTC. Protein: CASSSLYEQYF.

V and J are TRBV28 and TRBJ1-1, with 9 bases lining up with TRBD1. The CDR3 has 21 amino acids. Germline-derived CDR1 and CDR2 are MDHEN and SYDVKM. V lost 7 bases, J lost 5 bases, and 29 bases stayed unmatched. Here the CDR3 reads CASISPRSDFRATGGRTEAFF. The DNA for the CDR3 is TGTGCCAGCATCTCCCCCCGATCCGATTTTAGGGCGACAGGGGGTAGGACTGAAGCTTTCTTT.

This chain joins TRBV7-2 and TRBJ1-1; possibly TRBD1 for D (5 bases). The ends were cut back, 5 bases at V and 8 bases at J, with 18 bases in the middle. Germline-derived CDR1 and CDR2 are SGHTA and FQGNSA. This CDR3 is built from 14 residues. CDR3 DNA sequence: TGTGCCAGCAGCAATGATCCCAACAGGCCCGAAGCTTTCTTT. Encoded protein: CASSNDPNRPEAFF. Filled out from reference TRBV7-2 and TRBJ1-1, the complete variable domain reads GAGVSQSPSNKVTEKGKDVELRCDPISGHTALYWYRQSLGQGLEFLIYFQGNSAPDKSGLPSDRFSAERTGGSVSTLTIQRTQQEDSAVYLCASSNDPNRPEAFFGQGTRLTVV.

This chain connects TRBV7-9 to TRBJ2-4; 9 bases align to TRBD2. V gave up 0 bases and J gave up 8 bases; unmatched junction bases: 5. This CDR3 has 15 residues. Per germline, CDR1 SEHNR and CDR2 FQNEAQ (reference sequence). CDR3 protein: CASSLAAGGLHIQYF. In nucleotides, the CDR3 is TGTGCCAGCAGCTTAGCGGCGGGAGGGCTTCACATTCAGTACTTC. Supplemented by reference TRBV7-9 and TRBJ2-4, the full variable domain reads DTGVSQNPRHKITKRGQNVTFRCDPISEHNRLYWYRQTLGQGPEFLTYFQNEAQLEKSRLLSDRFSAERPKGSFSTLEIQRTEQGDSAMYLCASSLAAGGLHIQYFGAGTRLSVL.

The CDR3 sequence: CATSRDLGAVYGLHQPQHF. As DNA, the CDR3 is TGTGCCACCAGCAGAGATTTAGGGGCCGTCTACGGGTTACATCAGCCCCAGCATTTT. The gene calls are TRBV15 and TRBJ1-5, with D possibly TRBD1 on 5 matching bases. The germline V gene encodes CDR1 LNHNV and CDR2 YYDKDF (reference sequence). V was cut by 0 bases and J by 5 bases, with 23 bases left in between. The CDR3 extends over 19 amino acids.

For the CDR3, the DNA is TGTGCCACCCGCAGGACAGGGTGGAACACTGAAGCTTTCTTT. This codes for CATRRTGWNTEAFF. J is TRBJ1-1 and V is TRBV27, with TRBD1 identical over 8 bases. This CDR3 has 14 residues. Germline CDR1 MNHEY, CDR2 SMNVEV (reference sequence). The J segment lost 1 base and the V segment lost 10 bases, leaving 8 bases of the junction unmatched.

The rearrangement joins TRBV29-1 to TRBJ2-5; 12 nucleotides agree with TRBD2. Per the germline V gene, CDR1 is SQVTM and CDR2 is ANQGSEA. CDR3 size: 18 residues. V shed 5 bases and J 3 bases; nucleotides not matched to a gene: 16. The CDR3 sequence is CSVFKGLAGMWGEETQYF. The CDR3 DNA is TGCAGCGTTTTCAAGGGACTAGCGGGCATGTGGGGAGAAGAGACCCAGTACTTC.

In this sample, this clone turned up once. The J gene is TRBJ1-5, the V gene TRBV28; possible D gene TRBD1, 6 bases. Trimming stripped 6 bases from V and 4 bases from J, with 16 bases between. The CDR3 is 15 amino acids. From germline, CDR1 is MDHEN and CDR2 SYDVKM. In DNA form, the CDR3 reads TGTGCCAGCAGCCCCGCCAGGGGAGGAAATCAGCCCCAGCATTTT. Amino acid sequence: CASSPARGGNQPQHF.

V and J are TRBV4-1 and TRBJ2-5; 7 nucleotides line up with TRBD1. V shed 0 bases and J 8 bases; nucleotides not matched to a gene: 6. Germline V lookup: CDR1 MGHRA, CDR2 YSYEKL. CDR3 length: 14 amino acids. CDR3 sequence (DNA): TGCGCCAGCAGCCAAGAGGGACAGCTCTCTACCCAGTACTTC. Amino acid sequence: CASSQEGQLSTQYF.

The chain employs TRBV10-3 and TRBJ2-3; D not resolved. The CDR3 is made up of 12 amino acids. Trimming took off 7 bases at V and 2 bases at J, with 7 bases between the two ends. Germline CDR1 and CDR2: ENHRY and SYGVKD. The CDR3 loop reads CAINGDTDTQYF. CDR3 sequence (DNA): TGTGCCATCAATGGGGACACAGATACGCAGTATTTT.

V is TRBV6-6 and J is TRBJ1-3; 9 bases match TRBD1. The germline gives CDR1 MNHNY, CDR2 SVGAGI (reference sequence). Losses at the gene ends were 2 bases for V and 4 bases for J; bases not matched to a gene: 0. This CDR3 is 14 amino acids long. DNA for the CDR3: TGTGCCAGCAGTTACGGGACAGGGGGAAACACCATATATTTT. This codes for CASSYGTGGNTIYF.

The chain is built from TRBV15 and TRBJ2-7, with a tentative D call TRBD1 (6 bases). Germline CDR1 LNHNV, CDR2 YYDKDF (reference sequence). The CDR3 runs 15 residues. The germline V and J ends were trimmed by 1 base and 6 bases, with 16 bases remaining between them. This CDR3 is CATSRGGTGSVEQYF. The DNA of the CDR3 is TGTGCCACCAGCAGAGGCGGTACAGGGTCCGTCGAGCAGTACTTC. Together with reference TRBV15 and TRBJ2-7, the CDR3 gives the full variable domain: DAMVIQNPRYQVTQFGKPVTLSCSQTLNHNVMYWYQQKSSQAPKLLFHYYDKDFNNEADTPDNFQSRRPNTSFCFLDIRSPGLGDTAMYLCATSRGGTGSVEQYFGPGTRLTVT.

V is TRBV11-2 and J is TRBJ2-1, with 7 bases matching TRBD1. The germline V gene encodes CDR1 SGHAT and CDR2 FQNNGV. CDR3 length: 15 amino acids. After removal of 5 bases from V and 2 bases from J, the junction contained 6 bases not matched to a gene. CDR3 DNA: TGTGCCAGCAGCCGACCGGGACAGACCTACAATGAGCAGTTCTTC. Protein product: CASSRPGQTYNEQFF.

The genes are TRBV18 and TRBJ1-2; D remains ambiguous. CDR3 length: 14 amino acids. Between the trimmed V and J ends, which lost 2 bases and 5 bases, there was a span of 12 bases. The germline V gene encodes CDR1 KGHSH and CDR2 LQKENI. The CDR3 is CASSPEGRGYGYTF. The CDR3 bases are TGTGCCAGCTCACCAGAGGGCCGAGGGTATGGCTACACCTTC.

The chain carries TRBV5-1 and TRBJ2-7, with 10 bases aligning to TRBD2. The CDR3 spans 18 residues. Germline lookup yields CDR1 SGHRS and CDR2 YFSETQ. V was clipped by 3 bases and J by 1 base; unmatched bases: 13. For the CDR3, the DNA is TGCGCCAGCAGCTGGGGTTATTCTAGCGGGAGAGTATCCTACGAGCAGTACTTC. This gives the protein CASSWGYSSGRVSYEQYF.

The chain joins TRBV7-4 to TRBJ1-2, with unresolved D. The CDR3 consists of 14 residues. V was clipped by 2 bases and J by 4 bases, with 11 bases between them. From germline, CDR1 is SGHVT and CDR2 SQSDAQ. CDR3 sequence: CASSLPGPLYGYTF. In nucleotides, the CDR3 is TGTGCCAGCAGCTTACCAGGACCGCTCTATGGCTACACCTTC.

This clone was found once. The V and J genes are TRBV5-4 and TRBJ2-1; D is uncertain. Trimming left V 0 bases short and J 4 bases short, with 11 bases between. The V gene's germline CDR1 is SGHNT and CDR2 YYREEE (reference sequence). The CDR3 is made up of 15 amino acids. The CDR3 is CASSLEIGSYNEQFF. For the CDR3, the DNA is TGTGCCAGCAGCTTGGAGATAGGGTCATACAATGAGCAGTTCTTC.

The chain combines TRBV29-1 with TRBJ1-1; TRBD1 is a possible D gene (6 bases). Germline CDR1 is SQVTM and CDR2 is ANQGSEA. The CDR3 runs to 12 residues. V gave up 5 bases and J gave up 4 bases, with 11 bases separating them. The chain's CDR3 is CSVRGGATEAFF. The CDR3 DNA reads as TGCAGCGTTCGAGGGGGGGCCACTGAAGCTTTCTTT.

This chain uses TRBV27 with TRBJ1-5; 8 bases align to TRBD1. Germline V CDR1 and CDR2: MNHEY, SMNVEV (reference sequence). Losses at the gene ends were 1 base for V and 3 bases for J; bases not matched to a gene: 2. There are 15 residues in the CDR3. CDR3 residues: CASSLLGQANQPQHF. In nucleotides, the CDR3 is TGTGCCAGCAGTTTATTGGGACAGGCCAATCAGCCCCAGCATTTT.

Only one count was recorded for this clone. V is TRBV5-6 and J is TRBJ1-4; no reliable D call. The CDR3 extends over 15 amino acids. The V gene lost 0 bases and the J gene lost 8 bases, with 14 bases spanning the gap. Germline loops: CDR1 SGHDT, CDR2 YYEEEE. CDR3: CASSLGRQGMEKLFF. As DNA, the CDR3 is TGTGCCAGCAGCTTGGGACGGCAAGGGATGGAAAAACTGTTTTTT.

The rearrangement joins TRBV27 to TRBJ1-2; D is uncertain. V lost 2 bases and J 7 bases, leaving 11 bases between the germline ends. Germline values: CDR1 MNHEY, CDR2 SMNVEV (reference sequence). The CDR3 contains 13 residues. CDR3 bases: TGTGCCAGCAGTTTAATTGTAGGGTCTGGCTACACCTTC. This sequence encodes CASSLIVGSGYTF.

The CDR3 sequence is CASSEDLSNTF. The CDR3 DNA reads as TGTGCCAGCAGTGAGGATCTCTCTAACACCTTC. The rearrangement links TRBV2 to TRBJ1-2; D is unclear. With 3 bases removed from V and 12 bases from J, the gap between germline ends came to 11 bases. The CDR3 extends over 11 amino acids. Germline V CDR1 and CDR2: SNHLY, FYNNEI.

The chain links TRBV7-6 to TRBJ2-3, with TRBD2 matching over 7 bases. The CDR3 extends over 16 amino acids. The trim removed 5 bases at V and 5 bases at J, leaving 13 bases unmatched. Germline CDR1 and CDR2: SGHVS and FNYEAQ. CDR3 residues: CASSPRLAGRGDTQYF. The CDR3 coding sequence is TGTGCCAGCAGCCCCCGACTAGCAGGGAGGGGAGATACGCAGTATTTT.

This clone showed up just a few times. This chain uses TRBV29-1 with TRBJ2-1; D is perhaps TRBD1 or TRBD2 (5 bases each). Per germline, CDR1 SQVTM and CDR2 ANQGSEA. The CDR3 loop spans 13 amino acids. V was shortened by 2 bases and J by 6 bases, with 11 bases between the two germline ends. The CDR3 region has the DNA TGCAGCGTTGAAAGGGCAGGGAGCAATGAGCAGTTCTTC. Its translation is CSVERAGSNEQFF.

The rearrangement joins TRBV2 to TRBJ2-4, with 8 bases aligning to TRBD1. The ends lost 6 bases at V and 3 bases at J; junction bases unmatched: 4. The CDR3 runs 14 residues. From germline, CDR1 is SNHLY and CDR2 FYNNEI. The CDR3 is CASSYGQGKNIQYF. In nucleotides, the CDR3 is TGTGCCAGCAGCTATGGACAGGGCAAAAACATTCAGTACTTC.